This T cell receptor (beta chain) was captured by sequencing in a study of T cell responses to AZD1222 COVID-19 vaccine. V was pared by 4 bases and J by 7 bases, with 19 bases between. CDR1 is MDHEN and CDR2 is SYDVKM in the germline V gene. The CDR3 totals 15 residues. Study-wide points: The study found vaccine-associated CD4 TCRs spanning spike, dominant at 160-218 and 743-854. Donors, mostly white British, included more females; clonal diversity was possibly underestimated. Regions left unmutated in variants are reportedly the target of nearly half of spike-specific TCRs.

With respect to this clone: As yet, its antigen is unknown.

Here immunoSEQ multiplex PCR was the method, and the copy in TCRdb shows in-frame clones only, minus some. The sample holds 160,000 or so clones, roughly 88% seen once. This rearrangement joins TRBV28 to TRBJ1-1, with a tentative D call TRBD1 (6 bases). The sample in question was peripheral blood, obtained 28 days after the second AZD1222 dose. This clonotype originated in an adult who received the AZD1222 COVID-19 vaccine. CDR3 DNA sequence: TGTGCCAGCAGTTCCCCGGTACCGGGACACCTTGAAGCTTTCTTT. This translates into CASSSPVPGHLEAFF. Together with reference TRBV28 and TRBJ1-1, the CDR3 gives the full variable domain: DVKVTQSSRYLVKRTGEKVFLECVQDMDHENMFWYRQDPGLGLRLIYFSYDVKMKEKGDIPEGYSVSREKKERFSLILESASTNQTSMYLCASSSPVPGHLEAFFGQGTRLTVV.